These 24 T cell receptor beta chains originate from one sample sequenced in a study of OX40 agonist ivuxolimab in advanced cancers. Sequenced by immunoSEQ multiplex PCR; TCRdb stores in-frame clones only, minus some. This table holds some 100,000 clones, approximately 90% found once. This specimen consisted of CD4+ or CD8+ T cells sorted from blood, obtained in a trial of the OX40 agonist ivuxolimab. These receptors all come from an adult with an advanced solid tumor such as melanoma, head and neck, liver or kidney cancer.

This rearrangement joins TRBV11-3 to TRBJ2-3; D possibly corresponds to TRBD2 (6 bases). CDR3 length: 13 residues. Trimming took 1 base from V and 5 from J, leaving 7 bases between them. The germline V gene has CDR1 SGHNT and CDR2 YENEEA. The DNA for the CDR3 is TGTGCCAGCAGCTTAGCAGCGGGAGATACGCAGTATTTT. Amino acids: CASSLAAGDTQYF.

The chain recombines TRBV9 with TRBJ2-1; D gene unclear. This CDR3 has 15 residues. V lost 2 bases and J lost 0, with 9 bases in between. From germline, CDR1 is SGDLS and CDR2 YYNGEE. CDR3 sequence reads: CASSVGIGSYNEQFF. CDR3 bases: TGTGCCAGCAGCGTGGGAATAGGCTCCTACAATGAGCAGTTCTTC.

The chain employs TRBV4-3 and TRBJ2-1, with unresolved D. V dropped 2 bases and J dropped 2 bases, with 7 bases sitting between them. This CDR3 is built from 14 residues. Germline CDR1 LGHNA, CDR2 YSLEER. The CDR3 nucleotides read TGCGCCAGCAGCCAATTGCCCACCTACAATGAGCAGTTCTTC. Translation gives CASSQLPTYNEQFF.

The chain is built from TRBV6-5 and TRBJ2-7; 10 nucleotides line up with TRBD2. Germline V lookup: CDR1 MNHEY, CDR2 SVGAGI. The CDR3 consists of 13 residues. V shed 6 bases and J 2 bases; nucleotides not matched to a gene: 1. The CDR3 loop is CASRTSGTYEQYF. The CDR3 DNA sequence: TGTGCCAGCAGAACTAGCGGGACCTACGAGCAGTACTTC.

The chain uses TRBV10-3 and TRBJ2-3; unclear D gene. This CDR3 is 12 amino acids long. The germline CDR1 and CDR2 sequences are ENHRY and SYGVKD. With 3 bases removed from V and 7 bases from J, the gap between germline ends came to 8 bases. The CDR3 here is CAISDGYNTQYF. The CDR3 DNA sequence: TGTGCCATCAGTGATGGGTACAATACGCAGTATTTT.

The rearrangement links TRBV25-1 to TRBJ2-2; no clear D gene. CDR3 length: 12 residues. V was pared by 8 bases and J by 2 bases, with 6 bases between. Germline V lookup: CDR1 MGHDK, CDR2 SYGVNS. Here the CDR3 reads CASPSNTGELFF. The CDR3, as DNA: TGTGCCAGCCCTTCTAACACCGGGGAGCTGTTTTTT. The full variable domain, in which reference TRBV25-1 and TRBJ2-2 provide the parts outside the CDR3, is EADIYQTPRYLVIGTGKKITLECSQTMGHDKMYWYQQDPGMELHLIHYSYGVNSTEKGDLSSESTVSRIRTEHFPLTLESARPSHTSQYLCASPSNTGELFFGEGSRLTVL.

The chain carries TRBV9 and TRBJ2-4, with 11 bases identical to TRBD1. The CDR3 loop spans 20 amino acids. CDR1 and CDR2 from the germline V gene are SGDLS and YYNGEE. V was clipped by 0 bases and J by 2 bases; unmatched bases: 13. For the CDR3, the DNA is TGTGCCAGCAGCGTAGAGGCTTCCGGACAGGGGGCTCATACCAAAAACATTCAGTACTTC. It specifies CASSVEASGQGAHTKNIQYF.

The V call is TRBV11-2, the J call TRBJ2-7, with a possible D match to TRBD1 (5 bases). The germline V and J ends were trimmed by 1 base and 5 bases, with 9 bases remaining between them. The CDR3 runs to 13 residues. Germline V gives CDR1 SGHAT, CDR2 FQNNGV. This CDR3 reads CASSLVQGHEQYF. The CDR3 coding sequence is TGTGCCAGCAGCTTAGTCCAGGGTCACGAGCAGTACTTC.

The chain has TRBV5-6 and TRBJ2-5; D remains ambiguous. Trimming shortened V by 2 bases and J by 1 base, and 9 bases separated the two germline ends. This CDR3 has 14 residues. From germline, CDR1 is SGHDT and CDR2 YYEEEE. The CDR3 DNA reads TGTGCCAGCAGCTTAGGGCAGGTCCAAGAGACCCAGTACTTC. The encoded protein is CASSLGQVQETQYF.

V usage is TRBV6-5 and J usage is TRBJ1-1, with D tentatively TRBD1 (6 bases). Germline V gene data show CDR1 as MNHEY and CDR2 as SVGAGI. Trimming removed 2 bases at V and 7 bases at J, with 14 bases between. CDR3 length: 14 residues. CDR3 in amino acids: CASSYDAGAFEAFF. CDR3 DNA: TGTGCCAGCAGTTACGATGCAGGGGCATTTGAAGCTTTCTTT.

The CDR3 spells CASSALPGTDTQYF. The CDR3 region has the DNA TGTGCCAGCAGCGCCCTCCCGGGGACAGATACGCAGTATTTT. The chain carries TRBV9 and TRBJ2-3; possibly TRBD2 for D (5 bases). Germline V gene data show CDR1 as SGDLS and CDR2 as YYNGEE. V was cut by 3 bases and J by 3 bases, with 11 bases left in between. This CDR3 region has 14 residues.

This rearrangement joins TRBV7-9 to TRBJ1-4, with TRBD1 identical over 8 bases. V lost 4 bases, J lost 0 bases, and 1 base stayed unmatched. CDR3 length equals 15 residues. Germline CDR1 SEHNR, CDR2 FQNEAQ (reference sequence). This CDR3 reads CASSSTGATNEKLFF. CDR3 nucleotide sequence: TGTGCCAGCAGCTCGACAGGGGCAACTAATGAAAAACTGTTTTTT.

The V and J genes are TRBV30 and TRBJ1-6, with TRBD1 identical over 9 bases. This CDR3 has 15 residues. Germline CDR1 reads GTSNPN; CDR2 reads SVGIG (reference sequence). V was pared by 0 bases and J by 8 bases, with 5 bases of the junction left unmatched. This chain's CDR3 is CAWSVPDRGDSPLHF. Here the CDR3 DNA reads TGTGCCTGGAGTGTACCGGACAGGGGTGATTCACCCCTCCACTTT.

V is TRBV7-2 and J is TRBJ2-7; D may be TRBD1 (6 bases). Germline V gene sequence: CDR1 SGHTA, CDR2 FQGNSA. V was cut by 3 bases and J by 2 bases, with 17 bases left in between. The CDR3 covers 16 residues. The CDR3 nucleotides read TGTGCCAGCAGCTTGGGGACATTCCCAGCGACCTACGAGCAGTACTTC. Translating it yields CASSLGTFPATYEQYF.

V usage is TRBV4-2 and J usage is TRBJ1-1; D call uncertain. The CDR3 length is 13 residues. Germline V gene data show CDR1 as LGHNA and CDR2 as YNFKEQ. V was trimmed by 6 bases and J by 1 base, leaving 9 bases between them. The CDR3 DNA reads TGTGCCAGCAGGAGTGTAGGGAACACTGAAGCTTTCTTT. Translation gives CASRSVGNTEAFF.

This clone has a handful of counts. The V gene is TRBV7-9, the J gene TRBJ1-1; no clear D gene. V was shortened by 0 bases and J by 1 base, with 3 bases between the two germline ends. CDR3 length: 13 amino acids. Germline loops: CDR1 SEHNR, CDR2 FQNEAQ (reference sequence). The CDR3 protein is CASSLAQNTEAFF. CDR3 nucleotides: TGTGCCAGCAGCTTAGCCCAGAACACTGAAGCTTTCTTT.

This chain connects TRBV2 to TRBJ2-7; D is ambiguous. V lost 5 bases and J 3 bases, leaving 5 bases between the germline ends. The V gene's germline CDR1 is SNHLY and CDR2 FYNNEI. This CDR3 spans 11 amino acids. The CDR3 sequence: CASSYLYEQYF. The CDR3 DNA reads as TGTGCCAGCAGTTATCTCTACGAGCAGTACTTC.

The rearrangement links TRBV9 to TRBJ1-5; 8 bases are shared with TRBD1. The CDR3 loop spans 15 amino acids. V was clipped by 3 bases and J by 3 bases; unmatched bases: 5. Germline CDR1 SGDLS, CDR2 YYNGEE. The DNA for the CDR3 is TGTGCCAGCAGCGCGGGGACAGGATTCAATCAGCCCCAGCATTTT. Protein product: CASSAGTGFNQPQHF.

V is TRBV11-3 and J is TRBJ2-7, with 7 bases fitting TRBD2. V was pared by 1 base and J by 3 bases, with 9 bases of the junction left unmatched. The CDR3 spans 16 residues. CDR1 SGHNT and CDR2 YENEEA come from the germline V gene. CDR3 nucleotides: TGTGCCAGCAGCTTAGGCGGGAGTGCTTCGAACTACGAGCAGTACTTC. Residues: CASSLGGSASNYEQYF.

In its sample, this clone was seen a few times. This sequence joins TRBV6-5 and TRBJ1-5; D unclear. Trimming pared 3 bases from V and 0 bases from J, leaving 6 bases between. From germline, CDR1 is MNHEY and CDR2 SVGAGI. This CDR3 region has 14 residues. The CDR3 is CASSYGVSNQPQHF. CDR3 sequence (DNA): TGTGCCAGCAGTTATGGGGTTAGCAATCAGCCCCAGCATTTT.

This chain connects TRBV7-2 to TRBJ2-5; D assignment may be TRBD1 or TRBD2 (7 bases each). This CDR3 has 16 amino acids. CDR1 SGHTA and CDR2 FQGNSA come from the germline V gene. V lost 5 bases and J 1 base, leaving 17 bases between the germline ends. The DNA for the CDR3 is TGTGCCAGCAGCCCACAACCCAGGGGGGGCCAAGAGACCCAGTACTTC. Protein product: CASSPQPRGGQETQYF. The entire variable domain, with the rest obtained from reference TRBV7-2 and TRBJ2-5, is as follows: GAGVSQSPSNKVTEKGKDVELRCDPISGHTALYWYRQSLGQGLEFLIYFQGNSAPDKSGLPSDRFSAERTGGSVSTLTIQRTQQEDSAVYLCASSPQPRGGQETQYFGPGTRLLVL.

The chain couples TRBV7-2 to TRBJ2-5, with 7 bases aligning to TRBD2. CDR3 length: 14 residues. Germline loops: CDR1 SGHTA, CDR2 FQGNSA. V gave up 0 bases and J gave up 4 bases; unmatched junction bases: 2. CDR3 nucleotide sequence: TGTGCCAGCAGCTTAGCGGGGGGGTCAGAGACCCAGTACTTC. Residues: CASSLAGGSETQYF.

This chain connects TRBV28 to TRBJ2-1; 7 bases agree with TRBD2. Germline V gene sequence: CDR1 MDHEN, CDR2 SYDVKM. This CDR3 is 12 amino acids long. J gave up 4 bases and V 6 bases, and 0 bases lay outside the gene matches. CDR3 DNA: TGTGCCAGCAGGCGGGGGTACAATGAGCAGTTCTTC. This gives the protein CASRRGYNEQFF.

The chain couples TRBV18 to TRBJ1-4, with D unresolved. Trimming took off 3 bases at V and 8 bases at J, with 10 bases between the two ends. The CDR3 runs 13 residues. Germline-derived CDR1 and CDR2 are KGHSH and LQKENI. CDR3 protein: CASSPPLWEKLFF. The CDR3 region has the DNA TGTGCCAGCTCACCCCCACTATGGGAAAAACTGTTTTTT.